This entry describes one TCR beta chain. As yet, its antigen is unknown. This sample is part of a study of T cells in tumors after PD-1 blockade. Study-wide context: Daily vismodegib 150 mg continued in a subset of anti-PD-1-treated patients. Study-wide findings and caveats: Around two fifths of tumor TCR clonotypes were also found in blood. Expanded exhausted CD8+ clones after therapy were mostly novel clonotypes.

Assay used: immunoSEQ multiplex PCR; TCRdb lists only in-frame clones, some missing. The repertoire consists of about 10,000 clones, with approximately 70% occurring once and the leading ten covering roughly 14%. The V segment lost 5 bases and the J segment 4 bases; nucleotides outside the gene matches: 13. Germline CDR1 reads SGHAT; CDR2 reads FQDESV (reference sequence). The CDR3 extends over 16 amino acids. The same primary tumor site was biopsied both before and after PD-1 blockade. The receptor was derived from a human donor with basal cell carcinoma. The sample consisted of tumor tissue, taken after anti-PD-1 treatment. This sequence joins TRBV11-1 and TRBJ1-1; 7 nucleotides align to TRBD1. The CDR3 is CASSPRQGPQITEAFF. CDR3 in DNA: TGTGCCAGCAGCCCCCGACAGGGCCCGCAGATCACTGAAGCTTTCTTT. The whole variable domain, remainder taken from reference TRBV11-1 and TRBJ1-1, is EAEVAQSPRYKITEKSQAVAFWCDPISGHATLYWYRQILGQGPELLVQFQDESVVDDSQLPKDRFSAERLKGVDSTLKIQPAELGDSAMYLCASSPRQGPQITEAFFGQGTRLTVV.